This is a list of T cell receptor beta chains from one sample in a study of neurological immune-mediated disorders. MiXCR was run by TCRdb on the 5' RACE reads, yielding one entry per CDR3 protein. The profile shows roughly 56,000 distinct CDR3 sequences, around 10% of them singletons. The sequenced material came from PBMCs. All receptors derive from a man aged 55 to 70 in good health. CDR3s include the opening cysteine and the closing phenylalanine or tryptophan. A D gene is named only where the DNA matches it firmly. The listing skips clone size in some rows; elsewhere it reads once, few, many or a size class.

TGTGCCAGCAGCTTACCCCGACAGGGAGGTTATGGCTACACCTTC CASSLPRQGGYGYTF TRBD1 few TRBJ1-2 TRBV7-2
TGTGCCAGCAGCTTGGTGGGACTAGCGGTCGATACGCAGTATTTT CASSLVGLAVDTQYF TRBD2 . TRBJ2-3 TRBV5-6
TGTGCCAGCAGTTACACCCAGGCCGCGGGGGGCCGGGCCCAAGAGACCCAGTACTTC CASSYTQAAGGRAQETQYF TRBD2 many TRBJ2-5 TRBV6-5
TGTGCCAGCAGCAGACTAGCAAGGGAGACCCAGTACTTC CASSRLARETQYF TRBD2 many TRBJ2-5 TRBV28
TGTGCCAGCAGTTCCCGGCGGGGGGGAGACGGGGAGCTGTTTTTT CASSSRRGGDGELFF TRBD2 many TRBJ2-2 TRBV6-5
TGCGCCAGCAGCGGGGACAGGGGGCAAGGAAAACTGTTTTTT CASSGDRGQGKLFF TRBD1 many TRBJ1-4 TRBV5-1
TGCGCCAGCAGCTTGACTACGGGAACTAAAGGCTACACCTTC CASSLTTGTKGYTF . many TRBJ1-2 TRBV5-1
TGTGCCAGCAGTCGGGCCCTCACCGGGGAGCTGTTTTTT CASSRALTGELFF . many TRBJ2-2 TRBV12-3/TRBV12-4
TGCAGGGGATACAGGGGAACCTACGAGCAGTACTTC CRGYRGTYEQYF TRBD1 many TRBJ2-7 TRBV20-1
TGCAGCGTTGAGGGCAGGGGGCGATTTTCTGAAGCTTTCTTT CSVEGRGRFSEAFF TRBD1 many TRBJ1-1 TRBV29-1
TGTGCCAGCAGCTTAAGGGGGACAGGGAACGGCTACACCTTC CASSLRGTGNGYTF TRBD1 . TRBJ1-2 TRBV7-8
TGTGCCAGCAGTGGGACGGGTCGCAATCAGCCCCAGCATTTT CASSGTGRNQPQHF . many TRBJ1-5 TRBV2
TGCGCCAGCAGTCAAAGGCAGGGCTACGAGCAGTACTTC CASSQRQGYEQYF . many TRBJ2-7 TRBV4-3
TGTTCCATCGGGCATGGCTACGAGCAGTACTTC CSIGHGYEQYF . . TRBJ2-7 TRBV10-3
TGCGCCAGCAGCCCGGGAGCCGCGCTTGATAACTATGGCTACACCTTC CASSPGAALDNYGYTF . . TRBJ1-2 TRBV5-1
TGTGCCAGCAGCTTAGAGTGGGGAGAGACCCAGTACTTC CASSLEWGETQYF . . TRBJ2-5 TRBV7-2
TGTGCCAGCTCACCAGCCTTAGGTGCAGAGCAGTACTTC CASSPALGAEQYF . . TRBJ2-7 TRBV18
TGCGCCAGCAGCCAAGATGGACGCAATGAGCAGTTCTTC CASSQDGRNEQFF . many TRBJ2-1 TRBV4-3
TGCGCCAGCAGCTATATTTTTCAGGGGGACGAGCAGTACTTC CASSYIFQGDEQYF TRBD1 many TRBJ2-7 TRBV5-1
TGTGCCAGCAGCTTGGGCCTTCCGTCGACATACGAGTTCAATGAGCAGTTCTTC CASSLGLPSTYEFNEQFF . many TRBJ2-1 TRBV7-2
TGCGCCAGCAGCTTGGGGGTTAAGACACAAGACTCCTACAATGAGCAGTTCTTC CASSLGVKTQDSYNEQFF . once TRBJ2-1 TRBV5-1
TGCAGTGCTAGAGGGACGCACAATCAGCCCCAGCATTTT CSARGTHNQPQHF . . TRBJ1-5 TRBV20-1